Shown below are 14 T cell receptor beta chains from a single sample sequenced in a study of cytomegalovirus exposure and HLA in healthy donors. PCR primers comprised 60 Vbeta and 13 Jbeta primers. Some clones are missing from TCRdb's copy, which holds only in-frame ones; the method was immunoSEQ multiplex PCR. The sample contains over 100,000 clones, about four fifths of which appear only once. Material for sequencing was PBMCs. These receptors originate from a woman between 18 and 30 years old in good health and CMV-seropositive.

The rearrangement joins TRBV10-3 to TRBJ2-1; 10 bases agree with TRBD2. There are 18 residues in the CDR3. V lost 4 bases to trimming and J lost 0 bases; unmatched junction nucleotides: 9. The germline V gene has CDR1 ENHRY and CDR2 SYGVKD. CDR3 sequence reads: CAISGGPSGRGSYNEQFF. CDR3 in DNA: TGTGCCATCAGTGGAGGGCCTAGCGGGAGAGGCTCCTACAATGAGCAGTTCTTC.

J is TRBJ2-7 and V is TRBV5-1; 10 bases map to TRBD1. J lost 3 bases, V lost 7 bases, and 7 bases had no gene match. CDR3 length equals 14 residues. CDR1 is SGHRS, CDR2 YFSETQ, per germline. The CDR3 sequence: CASARGDRGYEQYF. The DNA of the CDR3 is TGCGCCAGCGCCCGCGGGGACAGGGGCTACGAGCAGTACTTC. The full variable domain, rest sourced from reference TRBV5-1 and TRBJ2-7, is KAGVTQTPRYLIKTRGQQVTLSCSPISGHRSVSWYQQTPGQGLQFLFEYFSETQRNKGNFPGRFSGRQFSNSRSEMNVSTLELGDSALYLCASARGDRGYEQYFGPGTRLTVT.

The chain uses TRBV7-9 and TRBJ2-7; D gene unclear. This CDR3 has 11 residues. V was clipped by 7 bases and J by 6 bases, with 10 bases between them. In germline, CDR1 is SEHNR, CDR2 FQNEAQ (reference sequence). The CDR3: CASTSVSEQYF. DNA of the CDR3: TGTGCCAGCACCTCCGTTTCCGAGCAGTACTTC.

The chain recombines TRBV5-5 with TRBJ2-5, with D perhaps TRBD1 (8 bases). V was clipped by 3 bases and J by 5 bases, with 17 bases between them. Germline V CDR1 and CDR2: SGHKS, YYEKEE (reference sequence). The CDR3 is made up of 15 amino acids. For the CDR3, the DNA is TGTGCCAGCAGCTACAGGGGGAGGGATTCGGAGACCCAGTACTTC. Amino acids: CASSYRGRDSETQYF.

The gene calls are TRBV28 and TRBJ1-2, with a weak D call TRBD1 (5 bases). Germline V gene data show CDR1 as MDHEN and CDR2 as SYDVKM. CDR3 size: 14 residues. Trimming shortened V by 3 bases and J by 2 bases, and 10 bases separated the two germline ends. The CDR3: CASSLGLNNYGYTF. CDR3 sequence (DNA): TGTGCCAGCAGTTTGGGACTGAACAACTATGGCTACACCTTC.

CDR3 bases: TGTGCCAGCAAGATTGAGTCTGGGGCCAACGTCCTGACTTTC. It yields the protein CASKIESGANVLTF. This chain joins TRBV28 and TRBJ2-6; D call uncertain. CDR1 is MDHEN and CDR2 is SYDVKM in the germline V gene. The CDR3 is 14 residues long. With 7 bases removed from V and 1 base from J, the gap between germline ends came to 8 bases.

There are a few counts of this clone. V is TRBV5-4 and J is TRBJ2-7, with TRBD1 matching 7 bases. Germline V gives CDR1 SGHNT, CDR2 YYREEE (reference sequence). This CDR3 spans 16 amino acids. The V gene end was trimmed by 4 bases and the J gene end by 2 bases; junction bases not matched to a gene: 12. DNA for the CDR3: TGTGCCAGCAGCGTGTTGAGTGACAGGGACACCTACGAGCAGTACTTC. This codes for CASSVLSDRDTYEQYF.

The rearrangement uses TRBV27 and TRBJ1-1; 10 positions match TRBD1. The germline gives CDR1 MNHEY, CDR2 SMNVEV (reference sequence). J lost 3 bases, V lost 5 bases, and 6 bases had no gene match. The CDR3 runs to 15 residues. In DNA form, the CDR3 reads TGTGCCAGCAGTCTCAGGACAGGGGGGGACACTGAAGCTTTCTTT. Protein sequence: CASSLRTGGDTEAFF.

The V and J genes are TRBV6-5 and TRBJ2-1; 7 positions match TRBD2. The CDR3 is 13 amino acids. CDR1 is MNHEY, CDR2 SVGAGI, per germline. Trimming at V came to 5 bases and at J to 13 bases, leaving 11 bases not matched to a gene. The CDR3 bases are TGTGCCAGCAGTAGACCCCCCCCTAGCGGCCAGTTCTTC. Translation gives CASSRPPPSGQFF.

J is TRBJ2-1 and V is TRBV5-1, with 7 positions matching TRBD1. This CDR3 is 16 amino acids long. Germline V gene lookup returns CDR1 SGHRS and CDR2 YFSETQ. The V segment lost 0 bases and the J segment 2 bases; nucleotides outside the gene matches: 5. CDR3 DNA: TGCGCCAGCAGCTTGGGTAGGACAGGACCCTACAATGAGCAGTTCTTC. Encoded protein: CASSLGRTGPYNEQFF.

This rearrangement joins TRBV7-8 to TRBJ1-2; D possibly corresponds to TRBD1 (5 bases). CDR1 SGHVS and CDR2 FQNEAQ come from the germline V gene. Trimming shortened V by 0 bases and J by 6 bases, and 17 bases separated the two germline ends. The length of the CDR3 is 16 residues. This CDR3 reads CASSLAHRVREDGYTF. The CDR3 nucleotides are TGTGCCAGCAGCTTAGCCCATCGGGTCAGGGAGGATGGCTACACCTTC.

The chain uses TRBV30 and TRBJ2-7; 8 bases match TRBD2. V was clipped by 3 bases and J by 5 bases; unmatched bases: 24. Germline assignment: CDR1 GTSNPN and CDR2 SVGIG (reference sequence). The CDR3 extends over 19 amino acids. The CDR3 is CAWSLPPGAGAGIGDEQYF. DNA of the CDR3: TGTGCCTGGAGCCTCCCCCCGGGAGCGGGAGCCGGAATAGGCGACGAGCAGTACTTC. The complete variable domain, with remaining parts taken from reference TRBV30 and TRBJ2-7, reads SQTIHQWPATLVQPVGSPLSLECTVEGTSNPNLYWYRQAAGRGLQLLFYSVGIGQISSEVPQNLSASRPQDRQFILSSKKLLLSDSGFYLCAWSLPPGAGAGIGDEQYFGPGTRLTVT.

The V call is TRBV19, the J call TRBJ2-5; possibly TRBD1 for D (6 bases). Germline V lookup: CDR1 LNHDA, CDR2 SQIVND (reference sequence). The CDR3 runs 16 residues. V was trimmed by 6 bases and J by 4 bases, leaving 21 bases between them. Here the CDR3 reads CASSFSPGQGGETQYF. CDR3 coding DNA: TGTGCCAGTAGCTTCTCCCCGGGACAAGGAGGAGAGACCCAGTACTTC.

This clone was counted a single time. This chain connects TRBV6-5 to TRBJ2-4; 7 bases line up with TRBD1. Germline-derived CDR1 and CDR2 are MNHEY and SVGAGI. CDR3 length: 13 residues. The V gene end was trimmed by 0 bases and the J gene end by 13 bases; junction bases not matched to a gene: 6. The CDR3 nucleotides are TGTGCCAGCAGTTACTCGGGGGACAGACCCCAGTACTTC. This encodes CASSYSGDRPQYF.